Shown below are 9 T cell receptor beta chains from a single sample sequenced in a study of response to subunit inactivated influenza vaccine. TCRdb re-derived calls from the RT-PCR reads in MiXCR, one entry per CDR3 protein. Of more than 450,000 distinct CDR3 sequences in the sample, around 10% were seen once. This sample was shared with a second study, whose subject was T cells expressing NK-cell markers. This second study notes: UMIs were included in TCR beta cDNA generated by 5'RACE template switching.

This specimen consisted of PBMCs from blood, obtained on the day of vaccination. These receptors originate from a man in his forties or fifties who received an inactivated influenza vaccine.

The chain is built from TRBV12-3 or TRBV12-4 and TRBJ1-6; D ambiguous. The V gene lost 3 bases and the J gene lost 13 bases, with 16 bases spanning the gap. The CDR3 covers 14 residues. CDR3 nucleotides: TGTGCCAGCAGTTTGTCAGGTTACCGGGGTCCCCTCCACTTT. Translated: CASSLSGYRGPLHF.

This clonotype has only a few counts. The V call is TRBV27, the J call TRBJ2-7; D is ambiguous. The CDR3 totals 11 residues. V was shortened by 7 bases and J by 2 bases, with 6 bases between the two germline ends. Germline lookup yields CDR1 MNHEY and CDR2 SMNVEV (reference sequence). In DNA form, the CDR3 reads TGTGCCAGCAACCAGACCTACGAGCAGTACTTC. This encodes CASNQTYEQYF.

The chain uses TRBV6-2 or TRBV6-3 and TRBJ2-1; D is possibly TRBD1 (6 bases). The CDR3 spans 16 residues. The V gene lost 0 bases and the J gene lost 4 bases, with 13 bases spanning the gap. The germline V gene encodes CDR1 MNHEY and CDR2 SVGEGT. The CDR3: CASSYSIGGYYNEQFF. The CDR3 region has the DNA TGTGCCAGCAGTTACTCGATTGGGGGCTATTACAATGAGCAGTTCTTC.

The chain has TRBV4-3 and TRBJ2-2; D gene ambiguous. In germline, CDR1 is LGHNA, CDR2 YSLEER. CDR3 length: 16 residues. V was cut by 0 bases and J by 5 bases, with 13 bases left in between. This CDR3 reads CASSQDPQPGTGELFF. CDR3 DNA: TGCGCCAGCAGCCAAGATCCCCAGCCCGGGACCGGGGAGCTGTTTTTT.

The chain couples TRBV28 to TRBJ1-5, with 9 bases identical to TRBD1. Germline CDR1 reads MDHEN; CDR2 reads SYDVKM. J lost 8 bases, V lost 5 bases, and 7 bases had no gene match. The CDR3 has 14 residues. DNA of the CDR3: TGTGCCAGCAGTACAGGGACAGGGTATGAGCCCCAGCATTTT. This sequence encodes CASSTGTGYEPQHF.

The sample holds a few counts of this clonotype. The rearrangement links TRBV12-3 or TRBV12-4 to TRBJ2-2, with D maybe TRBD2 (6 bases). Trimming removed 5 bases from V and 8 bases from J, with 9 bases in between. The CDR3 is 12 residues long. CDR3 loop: CASSRRVGELFF. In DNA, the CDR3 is TGTGCCAGCAGTCGGAGGGTGGGGGAGCTGTTTTTT.

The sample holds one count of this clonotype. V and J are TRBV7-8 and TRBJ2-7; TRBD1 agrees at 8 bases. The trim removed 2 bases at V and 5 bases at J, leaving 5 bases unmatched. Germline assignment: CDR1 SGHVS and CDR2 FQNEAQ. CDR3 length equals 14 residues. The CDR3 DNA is TGTGCCAGCAGCTTACACAGGGGGAACAACGAGCAGTACTTC. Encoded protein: CASSLHRGNNEQYF. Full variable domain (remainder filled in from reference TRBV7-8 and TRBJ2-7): GAGVSQSPRYKVAKRGQDVALRCDPISGHVSLFWYQQALGQGPEFLTYFQNEAQLDKSGLPSDRFFAERPEGSVSTLKIQRTQQEDSAVYLCASSLHRGNNEQYFGPGTRLTVT.

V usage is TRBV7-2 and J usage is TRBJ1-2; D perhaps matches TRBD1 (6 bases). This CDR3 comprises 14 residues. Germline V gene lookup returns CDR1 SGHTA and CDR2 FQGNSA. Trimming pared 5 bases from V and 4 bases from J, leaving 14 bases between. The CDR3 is CASSARDTLYGYTF. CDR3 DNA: TGTGCCAGCAGCGCCCGGGACACTCTCTATGGCTACACCTTC.

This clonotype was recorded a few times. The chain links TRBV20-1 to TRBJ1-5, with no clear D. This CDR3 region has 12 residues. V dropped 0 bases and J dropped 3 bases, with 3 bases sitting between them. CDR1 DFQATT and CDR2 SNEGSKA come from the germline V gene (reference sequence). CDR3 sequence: CSAREPNQPQHF. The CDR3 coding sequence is TGCAGTGCTAGAGAACCCAATCAGCCCCAGCATTTT.